These T cell receptor beta chains were read from a single sample in a study of radiotherapy plus CTLA-4 blockade in lung cancer. Some clones are missing from TCRdb's copy, which holds only in-frame ones; the method was immunoSEQ multiplex PCR. The sample records approximately 34,000 clones, approximately 70% being singletons. The sample consisted of peripheral blood, taken from a patient treated with radiotherapy plus ipilimumab. Receptors originate from a human donor with non-small cell lung cancer who had stable disease on radiotherapy plus ipilimumab. Each CDR3 is given with its conserved first and last residue. The size entry is marked missing in some rows and otherwise reads once, few, many or a size class.

abundance: .
v_gene: TRBV7-9
CDR3aa: CASSLGGLTETQYF

abundance: .
v_gene: TRBV7-8
CDR3aa: CASSPRRASDRTEAFF

abundance: .
v_gene: TRBV5-1
CDR3aa: CASTSLPDISYEQYF

abundance: .
v_gene: TRBV7-6
CDR3aa: CASSLRRTGEKLFF

abundance: .
v_gene: TRBV11-3
CDR3aa: CASSQGQRNEQYF

abundance: .
v_gene: TRBV6-1
CDR3aa: CASSEGDRNNYEQYF

abundance: .
v_gene: TRBV5-4
CDR3aa: CASSLKTSVKGRELFF

abundance: medium-sized
v_gene: TRBV6-1
CDR3aa: CASREYTGNQPQHF

abundance: few
v_gene: TRBV19
CDR3aa: CASSVELNQPQHF

abundance: .
v_gene: TRBV5-4
CDR3aa: CASSSDYLSTDTQYF

abundance: .
v_gene: TRBV27
CDR3aa: CASAKMGHIYEQYF

abundance: .
v_gene: TRBV6-5
CDR3aa: CASSYSGTGVKTQYF

abundance: .
v_gene: TRBV9
CDR3aa: CASSPRTSGSTTAKNIQYF

abundance: few
v_gene: TRBV11-2
CDR3aa: CASSPDYVVSYNEQFF

abundance: few
v_gene: TRBV11-2
CDR3aa: CASSFGSGRSYNEQFF